These 18 T cell receptor beta chains originate from one sample sequenced in a study of blood T cell repertoires in COVID-19. Profiling relied on immunoSEQ multiplex PCR, and the TCRdb table lists in-frame clones only, not all of them. The data hold over 250,000 clones, with approximately 86% observed a single time. Sequenced sample: peripheral blood. The receptors derive from a woman aged 25 to 39 with acute or convalescent COVID-19.

V and J are TRBV3-1 (or the pseudogene TRBV3-2) and TRBJ2-5, with TRBD1 as a possible D gene (6 bases). The CDR3 is 14 residues long. V lost 4 bases and J 4 bases, leaving 13 bases between the germline ends. Germline V gene data show CDR1 as LGHDT and CDR2 as YNNKEL (reference sequence). In DNA form, the CDR3 reads TGTGCCAGCAGCCTAACGAGGGGGACAGAGACCCAGTACTTC. Its protein is CASSLTRGTETQYF.

The CDR3 here is CASRPGGTGGGNQPQHF. The CDR3 DNA reads as TGTGCCAGTAGACCGGGAGGGACGGGAGGTGGCAATCAGCCCCAGCATTTT. This chain connects TRBV19 to TRBJ1-5, with D maybe TRBD1 (5 bases). Between the trimmed V and J ends, which lost 6 bases and 2 bases, there was a span of 20 bases. The CDR3 is 17 residues long. CDR1 and CDR2 from the germline V gene are LNHDA and SQIVND (reference sequence).

The rearrangement links TRBV30 to TRBJ2-5, with 7 bases aligning to TRBD2. J lost 0 bases, V lost 3 bases, and 13 bases had no gene match. The germline CDR1 and CDR2 sequences are GTSNPN and SVGIG (reference sequence). The CDR3 sequence is 17 residues long. The DNA for the CDR3 is TGTGCCTGGAGGCCCGAACCGGGACTACTGGACCAAGAGACCCAGTACTTC. Its translation: CAWRPEPGLLDQETQYF.

CDR3 DNA sequence: TGTGCCATCACAAATATCCGGGACAGAACCTACGAGCAGTACTTC. This gives the protein CAITNIRDRTYEQYF. The V and J genes are TRBV10-3 and TRBJ2-7; TRBD1 aligns across 7 bases. This CDR3 has 15 amino acids. Germline CDR1 is ENHRY and CDR2 is SYGVKD. J was trimmed by 2 bases and V by 7 bases; bases with no gene match: 11.

This chain connects TRBV7-9 to TRBJ2-7; 11 bases match TRBD1. Trimming cost V 5 bases and J 6 bases; bases outside gene matches: 6. CDR1 and CDR2 from the germline V gene are SEHNR and FQNEAQ (reference sequence). The CDR3 spans 14 residues. CDR3 nucleotide sequence: TGTGCCAGCAGCATCCGGGACAGGGGGAGCGAGCAGTACTTC. Its protein is CASSIRDRGSEQYF.

The V gene is TRBV30, the J gene TRBJ2-7; possible D gene TRBD2, 5 bases. The CDR3 covers 13 residues. Trimming pared 0 bases from V and 2 bases from J, leaving 8 bases between. CDR1 and CDR2 from the germline V gene are GTSNPN and SVGIG (reference sequence). CDR3 bases: TGTGCCTGGAGTGTAACTAGTACCTACGAGCAGTACTTC. It encodes CAWSVTSTYEQYF.

This sequence joins TRBV5-1 and TRBJ2-2, with 8 bases identical to TRBD2. This CDR3 is 15 amino acids long. CDR1 and CDR2 from the germline V gene are SGHRS and YFSETQ. After removal of 1 base from V and 5 bases from J, the junction contained 4 bases not matched to a gene. The CDR3 region is CASSLTGGGTGELFF. As DNA, the CDR3 is TGCGCCAGCAGCTTGACGGGAGGGGGAACCGGGGAGCTGTTTTTT. The whole variable domain, filled in from reference TRBV5-1 and TRBJ2-2, reads KAGVTQTPRYLIKTRGQQVTLSCSPISGHRSVSWYQQTPGQGLQFLFEYFSETQRNKGNFPGRFSGRQFSNSRSEMNVSTLELGDSALYLCASSLTGGGTGELFFGEGSRLTVL.

The chain combines TRBV6-5 with TRBJ1-6; a possible D gene is TRBD1 (6 bases). CDR3 length equals 15 residues. V lost 0 bases, J lost 8 bases, and 11 bases lay in between. CDR1 and CDR2 (germline): MNHEY, SVGAGI. The CDR3 DNA is TGTGCCAGCAGTTACTCGATTAACAGGGATTCACCCCTCCACTTT. Translated, it gives CASSYSINRDSPLHF.

This chain joins TRBV27 and TRBJ1-1; 9 bases fit TRBD1. V was clipped by 5 bases and J by 4 bases; unmatched bases: 5. Germline-derived CDR1 and CDR2 are MNHEY and SMNVEV (reference sequence). This CDR3 region has 14 residues. The CDR3 region is CASSRQGVSTEAFF. The CDR3 nucleotides read TGTGCCAGCAGTCGACAGGGGGTGAGCACTGAAGCTTTCTTT.

This clone was seen just once. This chain uses TRBV30 with TRBJ2-2; 8 bases match TRBD1. The germline V gene encodes CDR1 GTSNPN and CDR2 SVGIG (reference sequence). V was pared by 8 bases and J by 2 bases, with 7 bases of the junction left unmatched. This CDR3 region has 14 residues. CDR3 bases: TGTGCCCTACCCAGGGGGCGAAACACCGGGGAGCTGTTTTTT. Its protein is CALPRGRNTGELFF.

V usage is TRBV11-2 and J usage is TRBJ2-3; TRBD2 is a possible D gene (5 bases). This CDR3 has 14 residues. V was clipped by 2 bases and J by 0 bases, with 6 bases between them. Germline CDR1 and CDR2: SGHAT and FQNNGV. DNA for the CDR3: TGTGCCAGCAGCTTAAGACTAAGCACAGATACGCAGTATTTT. It encodes CASSLRLSTDTQYF.

This chain uses TRBV6-5 with TRBJ2-7, with D perhaps TRBD2 (6 bases). This CDR3 has 15 residues. V was shortened by 7 bases and J by 3 bases, with 19 bases between the two germline ends. Germline CDR1 MNHEY, CDR2 SVGAGI. In DNA, the CDR3 is TGTGCCAGCACCGCCGGGGGTGGCGGGCTCTACGAGCAGTACTTC. This encodes CASTAGGGGLYEQYF.

With regard to this clone: The sample has other DNA sequences that encode this CDR3 too. The chain employs TRBV24-1 and TRBJ2-1; 12 nucleotides agree with TRBD2. Trimming cost V 3 bases and J 4 bases; bases outside gene matches: 3. CDR3 length: 16 amino acids. CDR1 and CDR2 from the germline V gene are KGHDR and SFDVKD. The CDR3 region has the DNA TGTGCCACCAGTGATCGGACTAGCGGGACGTACAATGAGCAGTTCTTC. Its translation is CATSDRTSGTYNEQFF.

CDR3 in DNA: TGTGCCAGCCTCCGGCGGAGCTCCTATAATTCACCCCTCCACTTT. This codes for CASLRRSSYNSPLHF. The V call is TRBV6-5, the J call TRBJ1-6; D gene ambiguous. The CDR3 is made up of 15 amino acids. Trimming took 8 bases from V and 0 from J, leaving 11 bases between them. CDR1 MNHEY and CDR2 SVGAGI come from the germline V gene.

This chain connects TRBV6-5 to TRBJ2-7; TRBD2 matches 10 bases. J gave up 5 bases and V 2 bases, and 9 bases lay outside the gene matches. The CDR3 contains 16 residues. From germline, CDR1 is MNHEY and CDR2 SVGAGI. CDR3 amino acids: CASSYTLLAGLNEQYF. The CDR3 DNA sequence: TGTGCCAGCAGTTACACCCTACTAGCGGGACTCAACGAGCAGTACTTC.

The CDR3 here is CASSQNDERISSGSEKLFF. In DNA form, the CDR3 reads TGCGCCAGCAGCCAAAATGATGAGAGAATAAGTTCAGGTTCCGAAAAACTGTTTTTT. The chain joins TRBV4-3 to TRBJ1-4, with D uncertain. With 2 bases removed from V and 8 bases from J, the gap between germline ends came to 27 bases. Germline CDR1 is LGHNA and CDR2 is YSLEER. The CDR3 runs 19 residues.

The rearrangement links TRBV25-1 to TRBJ1-5; D is ambiguous. In germline, CDR1 is MGHDK, CDR2 SYGVNS. The V end lost 5 bases, the J end lost 1 base, and 3 bases lay between the germline ends. CDR3 length equals 12 residues. Here the CDR3 reads CASSLSNQPQHF. CDR3 nucleotide sequence: TGTGCCAGCAGTCTCAGCAATCAGCCCCAGCATTTT.

The rearrangement links TRBV7-9 to TRBJ1-6, with D possibly matching TRBD1 (6 bases). The CDR3 runs to 16 residues. V was cut by 1 base and J by 8 bases, with 15 bases left in between. Per the germline V gene, CDR1 is SEHNR and CDR2 is FQNEAQ (reference sequence). CDR3 amino acids: CASSLEGEVVDSPLHF. The CDR3 DNA follows: TGTGCCAGCAGCTTAGAGGGGGAAGTGGTGGATTCACCCCTCCACTTT.